Listed here are 14 T cell receptor beta chains from one sample, sequenced in a study of T cells in Graves' hyperthyroidism and ophthalmopathy. Amplification of TCR beta CDR3 regions was performed using RNA transcripts as template. Carried out on the TCR CDR3, a first-round RT-PCR used the HTBI primer set. TCRdb re-analysed the multiplex PCR reads in MiXCR, keeping a single row per CDR3 protein. The sample carries 350,000 to 450,000 distinct CDR3 sequences, about 15% recorded once. Specimen: blood. The receptor set was obtained from a woman under 40 with Graves' hyperthyroidism that later progressed to Graves' ophthalmopathy.

This chain uses TRBV6-1 with TRBJ2-7; 10 nucleotides agree with TRBD1. With 5 bases clipped from V and 5 bases from J, the junction kept 6 bases outside the gene matches. The CDR3 consists of 14 residues. Germline V gene lookup returns CDR1 MNHNS and CDR2 SASEGT. In nucleotides, the CDR3 is TGTGCCAGCAGTCCCCAGGGACAGGGGAACGAGCAGTACTTC. Encoded protein: CASSPQGQGNEQYF.

V is TRBV29-1 and J is TRBJ1-1, with D perhaps TRBD1 (6 bases). Looked up from germline, CDR1 is SQVTM and CDR2 is ANQGSEA. Trimming stripped 4 bases from V and 5 bases from J, with 8 bases between. The CDR3 sequence is 11 residues long. CDR3 sequence: CSVVQGTEAFF. The DNA for the CDR3 is TGCAGCGTTGTACAGGGTACTGAAGCTTTCTTT.

With respect to this clonotype: The DNA is left out, because the CDR3 cannot be placed on it with certainty; the CDR3 is given as TCRdb lists it. The chain recombines TRBV4-1 with TRBJ1-5; the table's D call TRBD1 went unverified against the DNA. The CDR3 comprises 13 residues, both ends counted. Germline CDR1 MGHRA, CDR2 YSYEKL. CDR3 amino acids: CASSQVGTGNYHF.

This clonotype was seen a handful of times. This rearrangement joins TRBV18 to TRBJ2-3, with 10 bases fitting TRBD2. Trimming removed 6 bases from V and 5 bases from J; junction bases left unmatched: 11. This CDR3 is built from 16 residues. Germline V gene data show CDR1 as KGHSH and CDR2 as LQKENI. In DNA, the CDR3 is TGTGCCAGCTCTCCCATTGACTCTAGCGGGAGAGATACGCAGTATTTT. Translating gives CASSPIDSSGRDTQYF.

This clonotype was seen at least ten times. The chain employs TRBV30 and TRBJ2-7; 10 bases agree with TRBD2. The length of the CDR3 is 14 residues. Germline V gene lookup returns CDR1 GTSNPN and CDR2 SVGIG (reference sequence). With V trimmed by 3 bases and J by 2 bases, 4 bases remained unmatched. CDR3 in amino acids: CAWSPAGGTYEQYF. The CDR3 bases are TGTGCCTGGAGCCCAGCGGGAGGGACCTACGAGCAGTACTTC.

This clonotype was counted between two and nine times. The chain uses TRBV29-1 and TRBJ2-1, with 8 bases aligning to TRBD1. The CDR3 runs 14 residues. V was pared by 6 bases and J by 2 bases, with 6 bases of the junction left unmatched. From germline, CDR1 is SQVTM and CDR2 ANQGSEA. As DNA, the CDR3 is TGCAGCGTCGAGACAGGGGATGCCTACAATGAGCAGTTCTTC. Residues: CSVETGDAYNEQFF.

This clonotype came up once. This sequence joins TRBV12-3 or TRBV12-4 and TRBJ2-6; 11 bases line up with TRBD1. V lost 4 bases to trimming and J lost 4 bases; unmatched junction nucleotides: 9. This CDR3 comprises 18 residues. CDR3 in amino acids: CASSSWDRGGAGANVLTF. The CDR3 DNA follows: TGTGCCAGCAGTTCTTGGGACAGGGGGGGGGCGGGGGCCAACGTCCTGACTTTC.

The chain employs TRBV30 and TRBJ1-2; tentatively, D is TRBD1 (6 bases). The CDR3 covers 15 residues. The ends were cut back, 0 bases at V and 1 base at J, with 12 bases in the middle. The germline CDR1 and CDR2 sequences are GTSNPN and SVGIG (reference sequence). DNA for the CDR3: TGTGCCTGGAGTGTACTCCGACAGGATAACTATGGCTACACCTTC. This translates into CAWSVLRQDNYGYTF. Looking up the rest from reference TRBV30 and TRBJ1-2 gives the full variable domain: SQTIHQWPATLVQPVGSPLSLECTVEGTSNPNLYWYRQAAGRGLQLLFYSVGIGQISSEVPQNLSASRPQDRQFILSSKKLLLSDSGFYLCAWSVLRQDNYGYTFGSGTRLTVV.

This clonotype was detected many times. J is TRBJ2-1 and V is TRBV24-1, with 12 bases lining up with TRBD2. The CDR3 extends over 16 amino acids. The V segment lost 3 bases and the J segment 2 bases; nucleotides outside the gene matches: 1. The germline V gene has CDR1 KGHDR and CDR2 SFDVKD. CDR3 nucleotides: TGTGCCACCAGTGATCGGACTAGCGGGGCCTACAATGAGCAGTTCTTC. Amino acids: CATSDRTSGAYNEQFF.

This clonotype was observed a few times. This chain connects TRBV20-1 to TRBJ1-3, with 7 bases lining up with TRBD1. J was trimmed by 0 bases and V by 2 bases; bases with no gene match: 7. The CDR3 sequence is 16 residues long. Germline-derived CDR1 and CDR2 are DFQATT and SNEGSKA (reference sequence). CDR3 amino acids: CSARLGQTNSGNTIYF. The CDR3 bases are TGCAGTGCTAGATTGGGACAGACAAACTCTGGAAACACCATATATTTT.

This clonotype showed up many times. The chain has TRBV2 and TRBJ2-2, with a possible D match to TRBD1 (6 bases). Trimming removed 3 bases at V and 1 base at J, with 9 bases between. Germline values: CDR1 SNHLY, CDR2 FYNNEI. CDR3 length: 15 amino acids. This chain's CDR3 is CASSDPTGNTGELFF. The CDR3 DNA reads TGTGCCAGCAGTGACCCGACAGGGAACACCGGGGAGCTGTTTTTT.

This clonotype was found many times. The genes are TRBV6-1 and TRBJ2-5; 9 bases are shared with TRBD1. With 10 bases clipped from V and 3 bases from J, the junction kept 9 bases outside the gene matches. Per the germline V gene, CDR1 is MNHNS and CDR2 is SASEGT. The CDR3 has 14 residues. CDR3 in DNA: TGTGCCACTGAGGGACAGGGTGTGGAAGAGACCCAGTACTTC. Residues: CATEGQGVEETQYF.

The sample holds a few counts of this clonotype. The chain recombines TRBV6-5 with TRBJ1-2; TRBD1 matches at 8 bases. In germline, CDR1 is MNHEY, CDR2 SVGAGI. The CDR3 sequence is 17 residues long. V shed 0 bases and J 0 bases; nucleotides not matched to a gene: 6. In nucleotides, the CDR3 is TGTGCCAGCAGTTACTCAGGGACAGGATCTACTAACTATGGCTACACCTTC. Protein sequence: CASSYSGTGSTNYGYTF.

This clonotype was recorded at least ten times. The chain links TRBV28 to TRBJ1-6; D remains ambiguous. Trimming left V 4 bases short and J 9 bases short, with 22 bases between. The CDR3 is 17 amino acids. The germline V gene has CDR1 MDHEN and CDR2 SYDVKM. CDR3 in DNA: TGTGCCAGCAGTTACCCCGCCGACCGGGCATTGGGTTCACCCCTCCACTTT. Protein product: CASSYPADRALGSPLHF.